This TCR beta chain originates from a study of cytomegalovirus exposure and HLA in healthy donors (dated by TCRdb to about 2017). In the study overall: According to an earlier analysis of a few hundred of the donors, 150 million to 200 million T cells yielded roughly 110 million unique TCR beta sequences and 276 Gb of sequence data. An early release that covered fewer than 800 HLA-typed donors contained approximately 290 gigabases of sequencing data and roughly 84 million unique TCR sequences. Among the roughly 370 genotyped donors, about 85% belonged to the genetic ancestry cluster associated with self-reported Caucasian donors. The aim of the study was to test whether cataloging public T cell receptors could identify signatures of past pathogen exposure. The study used immunosequencing to profile the T cell repertoires of some 600 subjects and linked those repertoires to cytomegalovirus serostatus. In addition to the first cohort of around 670 subjects, a separate validation cohort of 120 different subjects was used. To predict cytomegalovirus infection status, the study brought together high-throughput TCR immunosequencing, statistical association of individual TCRs with disease status, and machine learning. In a later analysis, previously published TCR beta repertoires from some 640 donors were re-analyzed and high-resolution HLA genotyping was added so that TCR occurrence patterns could be studied. In the later analysis, no new phenotypic data were used to find candidate immune exposures; instead, reliance was placed on TCR beta sequences and their occurrence across donors. An earlier analysis of approximately 630 of the donors applied high-throughput TCR beta sequencing to assess whether each TCR beta V gene segment acted as functional or pseudogenic. Alongside the repertoire data, information on donor age, sex, ethnicity and CMV serostatus was compiled. In a later genetic analysis, genome-wide SNP genotypes for 398 of the 666 donors were used, and that subset was treated as a discovery cohort. All discovery cohort repertoires had been generated on a single sequencing platform. HLA typing included class I and class II loci at four-digit resolution. Typing coverage differed by locus: A, B, C, DRB1 and DQB1 were typed in roughly 620-630 donors, DQA1 in about 560, DPA1 in approximately 600, and DPB1 in around 440. A few DR-DQ haplotypes were handled as single units for association and clustering because linkage in the cohort was strong. Among about 400 genotyped donors of the cohort, an average of approximately 220,000 unique TCR beta nucleotide sequences was sequenced per donor, of which about 18% were non-productive. General findings and caveats noted by the study authors: The only immune exposure information available for the cohort was CMV serostatus. In a later analysis, HLA-associated TCR beta chains were found to be more clonally expanded and to have lower generation probabilities than equally common non-associated chains. According to a later analysis, parvovirus B19, influenza, CMV and Epstein-Barr virus appeared linked to several top co-occurrence clusters. HLA typing was unavailable for some donors at each locus, so association tests used only the typed subset. In a later analysis, most CMV-associated TCR beta chains were found to appear HLA-restricted, with HLA associations seemingly driven largely by CMV exposure. In an earlier analysis of more than 500 of the donors, most TCR beta V segments appeared in productive rearrangements about 90% or about 30% of the time, broadly matching IMGT annotations. In a later analysis, the rate of TCR association differed among HLA loci, with DRB1 alleles having the most associated TCRs and HLA-C alleles having the fewest. When HLA alleles, especially DR and DQ, strongly co-occurred, TCR associations were difficult to assign to individual alleles. Specific HLA alleles were associated with 15,000 to 20,000 TCR beta sequences at a false discovery rate of 0.05 in a later analysis. Roughly uniform sequencing depth across donors was assumed in presence/absence analyses, although this assumption may not hold. Correlated functional status among segregating V segments might reflect linkage disequilibrium, but an unknown experimental factor could not be ruled out. The earlier analysis of about 600 of the donors excluded some 16 rarely observed V segments, including chromosome 9 orphons, because counts were too low. Most TCR sequences were seen in very few donors, while some public TCRs were found in many individuals. The cohort was sequenced for TCR beta chains only, and without alpha or paired-chain data the features that could be detected were limited. Compared with the roughly 710-donor mean, donors in an Asian-associated ancestry cluster had fewer N-insertions in productive TCRs, according to a later genetic analysis. According to the authors, the approach could potentially be generalized to other disease states and immunological phenotypes. The study listed over 150 TCR beta chains as associated with cytomegalovirus. A further reported finding was that TCR beta sequences accurately predicted the HLA-A and HLA-B alleles for most subjects in the first cohort. A later genetic analysis associated a missense DCLRE1C variant with V-gene and J-gene trimming of TCR beta chains, and an independent cohort replicated the association. In vitro tests confirmed that a few of the cytomegalovirus-associated TCR beta chains recognize cytomegalovirus antigens. A cluster of highly shared sequence variants was judged likely to be a technical artifact of the sequencing pipeline. The classifier was reported to diagnose cytomegalovirus status with high specificity and sensitivity in both the original and validation cohorts.

Libraries were prepared through the immunoSEQ multiplex PCR assay. The multiplex PCR relied on a mix of 60 forward primers for TCR Vbeta segments and 13 reverse primers for TCR Jbeta segments. A multiplex PCR assay on genomic DNA amplified the CDR3 region of rearranged TCR beta genes. Amplified TCR beta libraries were sequenced as 87-base-pair reads on the Illumina HiSeq System. Processing in the source paper ran as follows. A later analysis tallied roughly 78 million unique TCR beta chains across the 610 or so repertoires, and 10 million to 11 million of those chains were shared by two or more donors. To remove PCR and sequencing errors, raw reads were error-corrected and collapsed into unique sequences using a nearest-neighbor algorithm that merged closely related sequences. Alignment of CDR3 sequences to IMGT reference sequences was used to assign V, D and J gene segments. Each retained sequence needed at least a six-nucleotide match to both a V gene segment and a J gene segment. Rearrangements were classified as productive when the CDR3 lacked stop codons and remained in frame with V and J, and all other rearrangements were classified as non-productive. Following IMGT convention, CDR3 was defined as the stretch from the second conserved V-encoded cysteine to the conserved J-encoded phenylalanine. Sequences without an unambiguous match to a single V gene segment were excluded from the earlier analysis of about 640 of the donors. An earlier analysis of a few hundred of the donors classified V segments as functional when productive rearrangements were above 56.7% and as segregating when the standard deviation between donors was above 5%. A statistical classification framework was developed to diagnose cytomegalovirus status using the catalog of TCR beta chain sequences. In a later analysis, TCR nucleotide sequences were compared against IMGT/GENE-DB human TR gene sequences so that V and J genes could be assigned. In a later analysis, CDR3 sequences and most-parsimonious VDJ recombination scenarios were assigned using the TCRdist pipeline. A later analysis defined each TCR beta chain by its CDR3 amino acid sequence plus V-gene family, and excluded reads lacking a unique V-gene family. A later analysis removed roughly 590 highly shared, low-generation-probability nucleotide sequences to deal with suspected cross-contamination and a sequencing artifact. For each public chain, a later analysis derived a clonal expansion index from normalized ranks of inferred template counts within each repertoire. In a later analysis, generation probabilities were computed with a VDJ recombination model fitted to out-of-frame rearrangements, and the resulting probabilities were checked against IGoR. Hypergeometric tests were used in a later analysis to score TCR-TCR, TCR-HLA and TCR-CMV co-occurrence, with a repertoire-size bias correction applied to the TCR pairs. False discovery rates were estimated in a later analysis by permuting HLA or CMV assignments 20 times. In a later analysis, co-occurring TCRs were grouped using DBSCAN, and TCRdist sequence similarity was added for clustering within HLA-allele-positive subsets. For co-occurrence clustering, repertoires with fewer than 30,000 or more than 120,000 public chains were excluded, along with four to six repertoires with anomalous nucleotide sharing. TCRdb mirrors the immuneACCESS table, restricted to in-frame sequences. Some clones are absent from its copies; in checked studies, under half trace to an unresolved V gene, and the reason for the others is unknown. For V, J and clone size, that table is used; D and trimming come from the DNA. Within this sample are 150,000 to 200,000 clones, with just under 80% of them counted one time only. The ten largest clonotypes hold around 1.3% of the sample.

This clone was recorded a few times. No antigen is known for it. The sample holds no much larger clone one base away, and base qualities are not on file. The cohort comprised several hundred healthy bone marrow donors. At the time of sampling, all cohort members were nominally healthy, though unrecorded immune exposures were likely present. The donor was CMV seronegative and was included in the group of approximately 350 seronegative cohort members. Every donor gave a peripheral blood sample, and the peripheral blood mononuclear cells from that sample were used for TCR beta sequencing. Genomic DNA extraction from the blood cell samples was performed with the Qiagen DNeasy Blood Extraction Kit. The sequence came from a woman aged 50 to 60 in good health and CMV-seronegative. Sample: PBMCs.

The CDR3 in this case is CASSFRSSVNEQFF. The bases read TGTGCCAGCAGCTTCAGGTCTAGCGTCAATGAGCAGTTCTTC. In this chain, TRBV7-2 is recombined with TRBJ2-1; a tentative D call is TRBD2 (6 bases match). V is pared back by 3 bases and J by 6 bases, with 12 bases lying between the germline termini. From the cysteine up to the phenylalanine, the CDR3 has a length of 14 residues. The entry retains the CDR3 DNA only, 42 bases that are in frame from base 1. From a lookup of the germline V gene, CDR1 and CDR2 are SGHTA and FQGNSA.